Following are 23 T cell receptor beta chains from one sample sequenced in a study of human T cells and chemical hapten exposure. As to time point: patch test 1, 2 weeks after DPC sensitization. Treatment: therapeutic diphenylcyclopropenone sensitization with weekly scalp DPC. Each CDR3 protein is one row after TCRdb ran MiXCR on the RACE reads. The sample has approximately 400,000 distinct CDR3 sequences, approximately 5% seen once; the top ten hold under 3%. The source material was whole blood, sampled in connection with sensitization to the hapten diphenylcyclopropenone (DPC). These receptors all stem from a woman aged 50 to 65 with alopecia areata. Some clones in this sample may be carry-over from other donors' samples.

This clonotype was counted only a few times. The chain carries TRBV4-2 and TRBJ2-1, with 8 positions matching TRBD2. The CDR3 loop spans 15 amino acids. The V gene end was trimmed by 7 bases and the J gene end by 3 bases; junction bases not matched to a gene: 8. Germline loops: CDR1 LGHNA, CDR2 YNFKEQ. CDR3 sequence (DNA): TGTGCCAGCACCCCAGCCAGCGGGAGCTACAATGAGCAGTTCTTC. Its translation: CASTPASGSYNEQFF.

This clonotype was detected many times. The CDR3: CASGPPGTVYGTEAFF. The CDR3 DNA is TGTGCTAGTGGTCCGCCGGGGACCGTTTACGGCACTGAAGCTTTCTTT. V usage is TRBV12-5 and J usage is TRBJ1-1; D possibly corresponds to TRBD1 (5 bases). The CDR3 sequence is 16 residues long. Germline V CDR1 and CDR2: LGHNT, FRNRAP. V lost 5 bases and J lost 4, with 20 bases in between.

The rearrangement uses TRBV28 and TRBJ2-4; D remains ambiguous. This CDR3 comprises 16 residues. Germline CDR1 is MDHEN and CDR2 is SYDVKM. The V gene lost 6 bases and the J gene lost 1 base, with 16 bases spanning the gap. This chain's CDR3 is CASRGSMGSAKNIQYF. CDR3 in DNA: TGTGCCAGCAGGGGGTCCATGGGTAGTGCCAAAAACATTCAGTACTTC.

There are many counts of this clonotype. The chain uses TRBV6-5 and TRBJ2-6; D not certain. Between the trimmed V and J ends, which lost 0 bases and 1 base, there was a span of 4 bases. In germline, CDR1 is MNHEY, CDR2 SVGAGI. The CDR3 has 15 amino acids. The CDR3 sequence: CASSYSGSGANVLTF. The CDR3 DNA follows: TGTGCCAGCAGTTACTCAGGGTCTGGGGCCAACGTCCTGACTTTC.

In its sample, this clonotype was seen many times. V is TRBV20-1 and J is TRBJ2-1; 8 nucleotides match TRBD2. V dropped 6 bases and J dropped 8; count of bases not matched to a gene: 9. CDR3 length: 13 residues. The germline V gene has CDR1 DFQATT and CDR2 SNEGSKA (reference sequence). CDR3 sequence: CSAEGLVSYEQFF. For the CDR3, the DNA is TGCAGTGCGGAGGGACTAGTTAGCTATGAGCAGTTCTTC.

The chain employs TRBV9 and TRBJ2-6; D is undetermined. Deletions cut 0 bases from V and 4 bases from J, with 5 bases between. Germline CDR1 is SGDLS and CDR2 is YYNGEE. The length of the CDR3 is 14 residues. CDR3 nucleotide sequence: TGTGCCAGCAGCGTAGGAGCGGGGGCCAACGTCCTGACTTTC. The encoded protein is CASSVGAGANVLTF.

This clonotype appeared a few times. V usage is TRBV27 and J usage is TRBJ2-3, with 8 positions matching TRBD1. In germline, CDR1 is MNHEY, CDR2 SMNVEV (reference sequence). V shed 5 bases and J 3 bases; nucleotides not matched to a gene: 4. This CDR3 is 14 amino acids long. CDR3 nucleotide sequence: TGTGCCAGCAGTCAGACAGGGGCGACAGATACGCAGTATTTT. Its translation: CASSQTGATDTQYF.

This clonotype was counted at least ten times. The chain employs TRBV24-1 and TRBJ2-1; D is uncertain. The germline V gene has CDR1 KGHDR and CDR2 SFDVKD. The CDR3 runs to 12 residues. Trimming took off 1 base at V and 7 bases at J, with 4 bases between the two ends. The CDR3 reads CATSDFPNEQFF. The DNA for the CDR3 is TGTGCCACCAGTGATTTTCCGAATGAGCAGTTCTTC.

This clonotype was picked up a small number of times. The chain couples TRBV29-1 to TRBJ1-4, with 8 bases fitting TRBD1. Losses at the gene ends were 6 bases for V and 1 base for J; bases not matched to a gene: 4. This CDR3 is built from 14 residues. CDR1 is SQVTM, CDR2 ANQGSEA, per germline. In DNA form, the CDR3 reads TGCAGCGTCGCAGGGGGCCGAACTAATGAAAAACTGTTTTTT. Amino acids: CSVAGGRTNEKLFF.

This chain joins TRBV5-6 and TRBJ1-3; 8 nucleotides line up with TRBD1. Germline trimming cut 0 bases from V and 5 bases from J; bases unmatched to any gene: 7. The CDR3 spans 16 residues. Germline V CDR1 and CDR2: SGHDT, YYEEEE. CDR3 in DNA: TGTGCCAGCAGCTTGGCCCTAGACAGGGGAAGAAACACCATATATTTT. Translating it yields CASSLALDRGRNTIYF.

There are a few counts of this clonotype. The chain recombines TRBV7-9 with TRBJ2-3; 8 bases are shared with TRBD2. This CDR3 has 20 amino acids. The J segment lost 2 bases and the V segment lost 5 bases, leaving 21 bases of the junction unmatched. In germline, CDR1 is SEHNR, CDR2 FQNEAQ (reference sequence). In DNA form, the CDR3 reads TGTGCCAGCAGCATCCCGGGAGGGGCGCTTGCGGGATGGATCACAGATACGCAGTATTTT. This gives the protein CASSIPGGALAGWITDTQYF.

This clonotype was seen a handful of times. The V call is TRBV7-2, the J call TRBJ2-5, with TRBD1 identical over 8 bases. This CDR3 comprises 14 residues. The ends lost 3 bases at V and 5 bases at J; junction bases unmatched: 5. Germline V gene data show CDR1 as SGHTA and CDR2 as FQGNSA. CDR3 protein: CASSFDRGEETQYF. The CDR3 DNA is TGTGCCAGCAGCTTCGACAGGGGAGAGGAGACCCAGTACTTC.

This clonotype was seen a handful of times. This chain links TRBV29-1 with TRBJ1-1; D is unresolved. V was trimmed by 6 bases and J by 3 bases, leaving 14 bases between them. The germline CDR1 and CDR2 sequences are SQVTM and ANQGSEA. The CDR3 is 13 residues long. CDR3: CSVLQLGYTEAFF. The DNA of the CDR3 is TGCAGCGTCCTGCAGTTGGGCTACACTGAAGCTTTCTTT.

There are a few counts of this clonotype. The genes are TRBV29-1 and TRBJ2-1, with TRBD2 identical over 14 bases. The CDR3 extends over 16 amino acids. V dropped 6 bases and J dropped 1; count of bases not matched to a gene: 5. Per the germline V gene, CDR1 is SQVTM and CDR2 is ANQGSEA. CDR3 loop: CSVGTSGSVSYNEQFF. The CDR3, as DNA: TGCAGCGTGGGGACTAGCGGGAGTGTTTCCTACAATGAGCAGTTCTTC.

This clonotype occurred a few times. The J gene is TRBJ2-5, the V gene TRBV20-1, with D unclear. The CDR3 loop spans 9 amino acids. V was trimmed by 6 bases and J by 1 base, leaving 0 bases between them. Per the germline V gene, CDR1 is DFQATT and CDR2 is SNEGSKA (reference sequence). DNA for the CDR3: TGCAGTGCCCAAGAGACCCAGTACTTC. It specifies CSAQETQYF.

The chain carries TRBV2 and TRBJ2-1; TRBD2 matches at 11 bases. The CDR3 runs 17 residues. Germline values: CDR1 SNHLY, CDR2 FYNNEI. V shed 4 bases and J 9 bases; nucleotides not matched to a gene: 14. The CDR3 sequence is CASSGSSGRAGDPEQFF. CDR3 bases: TGTGCCAGCAGTGGTAGTAGCGGGAGGGCCGGGGATCCTGAGCAGTTCTTC.

To note about this clonotype: This may arise from a read error, as a much more abundant clone is one base away. The rearrangement links TRBV11-2 to TRBJ2-5, with D maybe TRBD1 (5 bases). CDR1 is SGHAT and CDR2 is FQNNGV in the germline V gene. The CDR3 contains 15 residues. The CDR3 spells CASSFPRVGQESQYF. The CDR3 coding sequence is TGTGCCAGCAGCTTCCCCAGGGTTGGCCAAGAGTCCCAGTACTTC.

Many counts were recorded for this clonotype. CDR3 loop: CSATEEYTDTQYF. The DNA of the CDR3 is TGCAGTGCAACGGAGGAGTACACAGATACGCAGTATTTT. The V gene is TRBV20-1, the J gene TRBJ2-3, with a possible D match to TRBD2 (5 bases). Trimming took 6 bases from V and 2 from J, leaving 12 bases between them. Germline lookup yields CDR1 DFQATT and CDR2 SNEGSKA (reference sequence). This CDR3 spans 13 amino acids.

A few counts support this clonotype. The J gene is TRBJ2-1, the V gene TRBV21-1; the table assigns TRBD2, which was not confirmed against the DNA. TRBV21-1 is flagged as a pseudogene. The CDR3 is 17 residues long. The CDR3 sequence is CASSTRGTSGSYNEQFF. The CDR3 nucleotides are TGTGCCAGCAGCACACGAGGGACCTCCGGATCCTACAATGAGCAGTTCTTC.

Of note for this clonotype: This clone may be a read error of a much larger clone one base away. No conserved phenylalanine or tryptophan ends this CDR3, so it is likely a read error. The V gene is TRBV30, the J gene TRBJ1-1; D gene ambiguous. Germline assignment: CDR1 GTSNPN and CDR2 SVGIG (reference sequence). There are 12 residues in the CDR3. V lost 2 bases and J lost 6, with 10 bases in between. The CDR3 here is CAWSTDGAEAFL. CDR3 coding DNA: TGTGCCTGGAGTACGGATGGGGCTGAAGCTTTCCTT.

This clonotype was seen repeatedly, ten times or more. CDR3 loop: CASSGTSGANTQYF. In DNA, the CDR3 is TGTGCCAGCAGCGGTACTAGCGGGGCAAATACGCAGTATTTT. V gene TRBV7-9 combines with J gene TRBJ2-3; 10 bases agree with TRBD2. This CDR3 has 14 amino acids. V trimming: 5 bases; J trimming: 7 bases; junction bases outside the gene matches: 6. The germline CDR1 and CDR2 sequences are SEHNR and FQNEAQ (reference sequence).

This chain links TRBV24-1 with TRBJ1-2; D is possibly TRBD1 (5 bases). Trimming stripped 5 bases from V and 4 bases from J, with 16 bases between. The CDR3 extends over 15 amino acids. CDR1 and CDR2 (germline): KGHDR, SFDVKD. DNA for the CDR3: TGTGCCACCAGTGGCGCGGGCGGGACTCTCTATGGCTACACCTTC. Residues: CATSGAGGTLYGYTF.

This clonotype was picked up many times. This rearrangement joins TRBV28 to TRBJ1-1; D possibly corresponds to TRBD1 (5 bases). The CDR3 is 13 residues long. CDR1 MDHEN and CDR2 SYDVKM come from the germline V gene. The ends were cut back, 2 bases at V and 10 bases at J, with 14 bases in the middle. The CDR3 region has the DNA TGTGCCAGCAGTTTAGGGTTTGCGGGGGGAGCTTTCTTT. It translates to CASSLGFAGGAFF. The full variable domain, completed using reference TRBV28 and TRBJ1-1, is DVKVTQSSRYLVKRTGEKVFLECVQDMDHENMFWYRQDPGLGLRLIYFSYDVKMKEKGDIPEGYSVSREKKERFSLILESASTNQTSMYLCASSLGFAGGAFFGQGTRLTVV.